The 21 T cell receptor beta chains below were found in one sample sequenced in a study of OX40 agonist ivuxolimab in advanced cancers. The data were produced by immunoSEQ multiplex PCR, yet TCRdb's version contains in-frame clones alone and is incomplete. The sample yields around 54,000 clones, roughly 92% seen once. This sample comprised CD4+ or CD8+ T cells sorted from blood, obtained in a trial of the OX40 agonist ivuxolimab. These receptors came from an adult with an advanced solid tumor such as melanoma, head and neck, liver or kidney cancer.

This chain joins TRBV7-2 and TRBJ2-1; 9 nucleotides match TRBD2. The length of the CDR3 is 16 residues. The germline V gene encodes CDR1 SGHTA and CDR2 FQGNSA. V was clipped by 5 bases and J by 6 bases; unmatched bases: 11. The CDR3 region is CASSPLWREGSNEQFF. The CDR3 nucleotides read TGTGCCAGCAGCCCCCTTTGGCGGGAGGGCTCCAATGAGCAGTTCTTC.

This sequence joins TRBV19 and TRBJ2-7, with D hard to call. Germline CDR1 LNHDA, CDR2 SQIVND (reference sequence). CDR3 size: 12 residues. V was clipped by 5 bases and J by 6 bases, with 11 bases between them. The CDR3 DNA is TGTGCCAGTAGTCGTGGCCGTCTCGAGCAGTACTTC. This gives the protein CASSRGRLEQYF.

The chain links TRBV30 to TRBJ2-1; 8 nucleotides agree with TRBD1. Per germline, CDR1 GTSNPN and CDR2 SVGIG (reference sequence). Trimming removed 2 bases from V and 3 bases from J; junction bases left unmatched: 9. This CDR3 spans 16 amino acids. The CDR3 sequence: CAWSKSSGGNYNEQFF. The CDR3 nucleotides read TGTGCCTGGAGTAAGAGTTCAGGGGGCAACTACAATGAGCAGTTCTTC.

V and J are TRBV5-4 and TRBJ2-1; 7 bases fit TRBD2. Germline V gene sequence: CDR1 SGHNT, CDR2 YYREEE (reference sequence). V gave up 4 bases and J gave up 0 bases; unmatched junction bases: 4. This CDR3 comprises 15 residues. The CDR3 DNA sequence: TGTGCCAGCAGCCTAGCGGTCAGCTCCTACAATGAGCAGTTCTTC. Its translation: CASSLAVSSYNEQFF.

The CDR3 region has the DNA TGCGCCAGCAGCCAAGTGAGCACCATTACTAGCACAGATACGCAGTATTTT. This gives the protein CASSQVSTITSTDTQYF. This rearrangement joins TRBV4-3 to TRBJ2-3; unclear D gene. The CDR3 runs to 17 residues. Looked up from germline, CDR1 is LGHNA and CDR2 is YSLEER. V dropped 1 base and J dropped 0 bases, with 14 bases sitting between them.

The chain employs TRBV2 and TRBJ1-5, with 12 bases fitting TRBD1. Per germline, CDR1 SNHLY and CDR2 FYNNEI. The CDR3 totals 14 residues. V was clipped by 6 bases and J by 7 bases; unmatched bases: 4. The CDR3 sequence is CASRGTGGDQPQHF. The CDR3 nucleotides read TGTGCCAGCAGGGGGACAGGGGGCGACCAGCCCCAGCATTTT.

The chain recombines TRBV6-5 with TRBJ1-1; 7 nucleotides match TRBD1. J gave up 8 bases and V 4 bases, and 7 bases lay outside the gene matches. The CDR3 is 13 amino acids. Germline lookup yields CDR1 MNHEY and CDR2 SVGAGI. CDR3 amino acids: CASSFTGDGEAFF. The CDR3, as DNA: TGTGCCAGCAGTTTTACAGGGGATGGGGAAGCTTTCTTT.

The rearrangement joins TRBV27 to TRBJ2-1, with D hard to call. Trimming removed 3 bases from V and 5 bases from J, with 8 bases in between. This CDR3 contains 13 residues. CDR1 is MNHEY and CDR2 is SMNVEV in the germline V gene (reference sequence). The CDR3 bases are TGTGCCAGCAGTTTCGGGCCCAACAATGAGCAGTTCTTC. This gives the protein CASSFGPNNEQFF.

This chain links TRBV9 with TRBJ2-5, with no clear D. Trimming shortened V by 0 bases and J by 4 bases, and 13 bases separated the two germline ends. In germline, CDR1 is SGDLS, CDR2 YYNGEE. The CDR3 runs to 15 residues. The DNA for the CDR3 is TGTGCCAGCAGCGTAGAAGGCCTTGGGTTAGAGACCCAGTACTTC. This gives the protein CASSVEGLGLETQYF.

This chain connects TRBV7-2 to TRBJ1-1; D is possibly TRBD1 (6 bases). This CDR3 spans 14 amino acids. Germline assignment: CDR1 SGHTA and CDR2 FQGNSA. Trimming took 3 bases from V and 0 from J, leaving 8 bases between them. The CDR3 sequence: CASSLGGLNTEAFF. For the CDR3, the DNA is TGTGCCAGCAGCTTGGGGGGCTTGAACACTGAAGCTTTCTTT.

The chain's CDR3 is CASNLAGAYNEQFF. Here the CDR3 DNA reads TGTGCCAGTAATCTAGCGGGAGCCTACAATGAGCAGTTCTTC. V is TRBV19 and J is TRBJ2-1, with TRBD2 matching over 10 bases. The CDR3 runs 14 residues. V shed 7 bases, J shed 2 bases, and the junction held 2 bases outside the gene matches. CDR1 LNHDA and CDR2 SQIVND come from the germline V gene (reference sequence).

The chain uses TRBV5-1 and TRBJ2-1; D is possibly TRBD2 (5 bases). The CDR3 has 15 amino acids. The ends were cut back, 6 bases at V and 1 base at J, with 14 bases in the middle. Germline V gene sequence: CDR1 SGHRS, CDR2 YFSETQ. Here the CDR3 reads CASKREGGSYNEQFF. For the CDR3, the DNA is TGCGCCAGCAAACGTGAGGGCGGTTCCTACAATGAGCAGTTCTTC.

The gene calls are TRBV9 and TRBJ1-3; no clear D. Between the trimmed V and J ends, which lost 4 bases and 3 bases, there was a span of 11 bases. The CDR3 runs to 14 residues. Germline CDR1 reads SGDLS; CDR2 reads YYNGEE. The CDR3 loop is CASSYREGGNTIYF. Written as DNA, the CDR3 is TGTGCCAGCAGCTACCGGGAGGGTGGAAACACCATATATTTT.

The chain links TRBV7-9 to TRBJ2-7; 10 bases fit TRBD1. The CDR3 runs to 15 residues. Germline CDR1 SEHNR, CDR2 FQNEAQ (reference sequence). After removal of 1 base from V and 5 bases from J, the junction contained 5 bases not matched to a gene. The DNA of the CDR3 is TGTGCCAGCAGCTTAGGTAGGGACAGGGGACACGAGCAGTACTTC. Residues: CASSLGRDRGHEQYF. Full variable domain (remainder filled in from reference TRBV7-9 and TRBJ2-7): DTGVSQNPRHKITKRGQNVTFRCDPISEHNRLYWYRQTLGQGPEFLTYFQNEAQLEKSRLLSDRFSAERPKGSFSTLEIQRTEQGDSAMYLCASSLGRDRGHEQYFGPGTRLTVT.

Regarding this clone: In the same sample, other DNA sequences code for this CDR3. This chain connects TRBV19 to TRBJ1-5; D gene ambiguous. The CDR3 runs to 12 residues. The germline V and J ends were trimmed by 1 base and 7 bases, with 5 bases remaining between them. CDR1 and CDR2 from the germline V gene are LNHDA and SQIVND (reference sequence). The CDR3 loop reads CASSIGGQPQHF. CDR3 in DNA: TGTGCCAGTAGTATAGGCGGGCAGCCCCAGCATTTT.

The chain joins TRBV6-5 to TRBJ2-2; unclear D gene. The length of the CDR3 is 13 residues. In germline, CDR1 is MNHEY, CDR2 SVGAGI. Trimming pared 8 bases from V and 0 bases from J, leaving 7 bases between. The CDR3 sequence is CASGLANTGELFF. The CDR3 nucleotides are TGTGCCAGCGGCCTAGCGAACACCGGGGAGCTGTTTTTT.

Points on this clone: The CDR3 carries no conserved terminal phenylalanine or tryptophan, so it likely arises from a read error. V and J are TRBV27 and TRBJ2-7; 8 bases fit TRBD1. J gave up 7 bases and V 5 bases, and 4 bases lay outside the gene matches. The germline V gene encodes CDR1 MNHEY and CDR2 SMNVEV (reference sequence). This CDR3 has 12 residues. CDR3 loop: CASSPDRVEQYL. The CDR3 DNA reads TGTGCCAGCAGTCCGGACAGGGTTGAGCAGTACCTC.

The rearrangement links TRBV29-1 to TRBJ2-7; 13 nucleotides line up with TRBD2. V gave up 7 bases and J gave up 4 bases; unmatched junction bases: 4. Germline V CDR1 and CDR2: SQVTM, ANQGSEA. This CDR3 is built from 13 residues. CDR3 sequence: CSARTSGSYEQYF. CDR3 in DNA: TGCAGCGCCAGGACTAGCGGGAGTTACGAGCAGTACTTC.

The chain recombines TRBV1 with TRBJ2-1; the table calls TRBD1, which could not be checked here. TRBV1 is marked as a pseudogene. This CDR3 has 18 residues. The CDR3 reads CTSSHPPGQGSDYNEQFF. CDR3 DNA sequence: TGCACCAGCAGTCATCCCCCGGGACAGGGGTCAGACTACAATGAGCAGTTCTTC.

This sequence joins TRBV2 and TRBJ2-3; TRBD2 might be the D (5 bases). The CDR3 runs 15 residues. Trimming took off 4 bases at V and 0 bases at J, with 11 bases between the two ends. CDR1 is SNHLY and CDR2 is FYNNEI in the germline V gene. The CDR3 coding sequence is TGTGCCAGCAGTGGAGGGCAGGCTAGCACAGATACGCAGTATTTT. Residues: CASSGGQASTDTQYF.

The chain uses TRBV5-5 and TRBJ1-1; D is possibly TRBD1 (5 bases). Germline V gene data show CDR1 as SGHKS and CDR2 as YYEKEE (reference sequence). The CDR3 covers 15 residues. Trimming took off 4 bases at V and 1 base at J, with 14 bases between the two ends. CDR3 sequence: CASSPSWGGNTEAFF. The CDR3 nucleotides are TGTGCCAGCAGCCCTTCCTGGGGCGGGAACACTGAAGCTTTCTTT.